This T cell receptor (beta chain) was documented in a study of cytomegalovirus exposure and HLA in healthy donors. Findings of the study overall: In a later analysis, at a false discovery rate of 0.05, 15,000 to 20,000 TCR beta sequences matched HLA alleles. A later analysis, which compared TCR beta chains of equal frequency, found the HLA-associated ones more clonally expanded. Analyzed later, most CMV-associated TCR beta chains appeared HLA-restricted.

The PCR contained 60 Vbeta and 13 Jbeta primers. The method was immunoSEQ multiplex PCR; TCRdb's version includes in-frame clones alone and lacks a portion of them. The table lists about 120,000 clones, 74% of them singletons. In its sample, this clone was seen a few times. The antigen remains undetermined. Sequenced material: PBMCs. The sequence was obtained from a woman in her forties or fifties in good health and CMV-seropositive.

The CDR3 DNA reads as TGTGCCAGCGGTGGGATAGGGGTGAACACTGAAGCTTTCTTT. Residues: CASGGIGVNTEAFF. V usage is TRBV19 and J usage is TRBJ1-1; a weak D match, TRBD1 (5 bases). V lost 9 bases and J lost 0, with 14 bases in between. Germline values: CDR1 LNHDA, CDR2 SQIVND (reference sequence). This CDR3 contains 14 residues.